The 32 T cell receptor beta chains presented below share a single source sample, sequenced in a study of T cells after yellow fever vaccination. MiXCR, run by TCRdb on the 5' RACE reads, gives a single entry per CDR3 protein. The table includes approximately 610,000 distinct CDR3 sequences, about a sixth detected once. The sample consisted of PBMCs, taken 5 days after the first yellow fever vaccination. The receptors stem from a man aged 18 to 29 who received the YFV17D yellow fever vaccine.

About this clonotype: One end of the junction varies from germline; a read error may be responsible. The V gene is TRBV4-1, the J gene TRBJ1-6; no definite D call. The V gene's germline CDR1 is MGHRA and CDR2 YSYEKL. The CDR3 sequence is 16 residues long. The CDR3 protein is CASTQRVSSYNSPLHF. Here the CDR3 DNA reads TGCGCCAGCACCCAACGAGTCAGCTCCTATAATTCACCCCTCCACTTT.

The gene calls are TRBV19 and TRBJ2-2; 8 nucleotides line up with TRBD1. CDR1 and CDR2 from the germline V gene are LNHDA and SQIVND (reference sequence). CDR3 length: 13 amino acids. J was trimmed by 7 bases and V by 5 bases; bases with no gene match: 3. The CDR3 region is CASSQGAHGELFF. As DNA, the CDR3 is TGTGCCAGTAGTCAGGGGGCGCACGGGGAGCTGTTTTTT.

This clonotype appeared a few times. CDR3: CASSLADRGWETQYF. CDR3 sequence (DNA): TGTGCCAGCAGCTTGGCCGACAGGGGATGGGAGACCCAGTACTTC. This chain links TRBV5-5 with TRBJ2-5, with 8 bases that match TRBD1. V trimming: 0 bases; J trimming: 5 bases; junction bases outside the gene matches: 6. The CDR3 spans 15 residues. From germline, CDR1 is SGHKS and CDR2 YYEKEE (reference sequence).

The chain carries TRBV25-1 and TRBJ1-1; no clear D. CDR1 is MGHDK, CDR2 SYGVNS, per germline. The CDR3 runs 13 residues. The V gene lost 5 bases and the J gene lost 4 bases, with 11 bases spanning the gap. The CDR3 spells CASSSQVATEAFF. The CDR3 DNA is TGTGCCAGCAGTTCCCAGGTGGCCACTGAAGCTTTCTTT.

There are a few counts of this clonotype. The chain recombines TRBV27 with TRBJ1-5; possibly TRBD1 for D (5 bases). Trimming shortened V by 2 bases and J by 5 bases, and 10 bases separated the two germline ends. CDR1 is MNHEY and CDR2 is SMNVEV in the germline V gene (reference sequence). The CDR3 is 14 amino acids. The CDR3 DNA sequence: TGTGCCAGCAGTTTACGGGGCGCCTATCAGCCCCAGCATTTT. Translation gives CASSLRGAYQPQHF.

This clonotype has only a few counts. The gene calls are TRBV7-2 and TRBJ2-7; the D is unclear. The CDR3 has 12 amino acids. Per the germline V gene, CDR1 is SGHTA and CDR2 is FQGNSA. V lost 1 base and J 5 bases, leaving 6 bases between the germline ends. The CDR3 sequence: CASSLGSDEQYF. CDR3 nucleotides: TGTGCCAGCAGCTTAGGGAGCGACGAGCAGTACTTC.

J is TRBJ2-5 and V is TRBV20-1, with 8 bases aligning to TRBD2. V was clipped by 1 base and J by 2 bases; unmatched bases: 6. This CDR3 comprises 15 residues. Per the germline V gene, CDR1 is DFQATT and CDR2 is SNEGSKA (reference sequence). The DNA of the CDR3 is TGCAGTGCTAGAGTGGTAGCGGGGTCGCAAGAGACCCAGTACTTC. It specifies CSARVVAGSQETQYF.

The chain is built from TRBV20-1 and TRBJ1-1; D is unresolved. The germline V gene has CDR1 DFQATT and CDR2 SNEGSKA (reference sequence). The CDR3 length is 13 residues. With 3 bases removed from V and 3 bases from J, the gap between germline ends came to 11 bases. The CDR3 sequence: CSARISGYTEAFF. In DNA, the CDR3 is TGCAGTGCTAGGATCTCGGGGTACACTGAAGCTTTCTTT.

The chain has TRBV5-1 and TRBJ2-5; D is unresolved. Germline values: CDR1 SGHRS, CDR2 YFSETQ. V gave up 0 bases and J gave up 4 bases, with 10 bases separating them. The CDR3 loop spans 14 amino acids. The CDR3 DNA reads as TGCGCCAGCAGCTTGGATGTGGGAAGAGAGACCCAGTACTTC. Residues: CASSLDVGRETQYF.

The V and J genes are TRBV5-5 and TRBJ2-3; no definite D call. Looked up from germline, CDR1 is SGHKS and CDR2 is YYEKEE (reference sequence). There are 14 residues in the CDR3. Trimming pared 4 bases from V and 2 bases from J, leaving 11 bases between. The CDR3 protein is CASSVDGNTDTQYF. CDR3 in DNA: TGTGCCAGCAGCGTGGACGGCAACACAGATACGCAGTATTTT.

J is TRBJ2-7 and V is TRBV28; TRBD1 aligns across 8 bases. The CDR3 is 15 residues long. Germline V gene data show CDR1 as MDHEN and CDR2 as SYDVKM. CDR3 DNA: TGTGCCAGCAGTTTAATTGGACAGGGCCCTGGGGCCGAGCACGTC. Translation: CASSLIGQGPGAEHV.

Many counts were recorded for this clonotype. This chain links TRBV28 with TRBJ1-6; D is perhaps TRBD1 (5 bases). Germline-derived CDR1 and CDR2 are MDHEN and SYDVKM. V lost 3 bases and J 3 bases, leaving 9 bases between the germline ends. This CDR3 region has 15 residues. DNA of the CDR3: TGTGCCAGCAGTTTCGGGGGATTCTATAATTCACCCCTCCACTTT. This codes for CASSFGGFYNSPLHF.

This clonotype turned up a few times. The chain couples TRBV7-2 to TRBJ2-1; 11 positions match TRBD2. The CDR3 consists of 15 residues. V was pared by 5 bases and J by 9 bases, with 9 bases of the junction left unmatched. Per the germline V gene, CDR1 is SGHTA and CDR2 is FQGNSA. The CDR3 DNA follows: TGTGCCAGCAGCCGGATAGCGGGGGGGCAAACTGAGCAGTTCTTC. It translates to CASSRIAGGQTEQFF.

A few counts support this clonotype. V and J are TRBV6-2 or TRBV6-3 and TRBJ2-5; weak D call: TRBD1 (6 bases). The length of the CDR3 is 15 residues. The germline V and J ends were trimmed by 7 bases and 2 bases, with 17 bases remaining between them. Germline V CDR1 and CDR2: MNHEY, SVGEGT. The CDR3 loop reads CASTPTTGSQETQYF. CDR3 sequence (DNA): TGTGCCAGCACCCCGACGACAGGCTCACAAGAGACCCAGTACTTC.

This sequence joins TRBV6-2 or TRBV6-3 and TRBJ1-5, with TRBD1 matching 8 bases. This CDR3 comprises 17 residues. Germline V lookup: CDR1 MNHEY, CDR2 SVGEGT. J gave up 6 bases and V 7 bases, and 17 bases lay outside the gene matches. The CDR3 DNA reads TGTGCCAGCAATAGTCTTACAGGGGGAACGTCGGGTCAGCCCCAGCATTTT. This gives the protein CASNSLTGGTSGQPQHF.

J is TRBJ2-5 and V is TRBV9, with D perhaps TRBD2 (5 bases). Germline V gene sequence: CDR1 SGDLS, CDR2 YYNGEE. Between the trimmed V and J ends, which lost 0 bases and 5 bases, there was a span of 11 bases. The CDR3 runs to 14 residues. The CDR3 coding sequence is TGTGCCAGCAGCGTAGGGCCCACGGGGGAGACCCAGTACTTC. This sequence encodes CASSVGPTGETQYF.

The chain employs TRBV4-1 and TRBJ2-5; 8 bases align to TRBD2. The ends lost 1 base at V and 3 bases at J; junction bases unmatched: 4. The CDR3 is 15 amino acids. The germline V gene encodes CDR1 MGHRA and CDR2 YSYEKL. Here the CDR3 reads CASSQGSSGEETQYF. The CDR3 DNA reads TGCGCCAGCAGCCAAGGTAGTAGCGGGGAAGAGACCCAGTACTTC.

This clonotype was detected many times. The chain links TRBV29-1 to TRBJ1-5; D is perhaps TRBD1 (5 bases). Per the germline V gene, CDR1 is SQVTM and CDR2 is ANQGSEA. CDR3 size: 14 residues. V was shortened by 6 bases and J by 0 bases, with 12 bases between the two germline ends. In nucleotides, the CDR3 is TGCAGCGTCCAAACAGGCATTAGCAATCAGCCCCAGCATTTT. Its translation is CSVQTGISNQPQHF. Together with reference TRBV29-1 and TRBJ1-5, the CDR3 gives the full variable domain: SAVISQKPSRDICQRGTSLTIQCQVDSQVTMMFWYRQQPGQSLTLIATANQGSEATYESGFVIDKFPISRPNLTFSTLTVSNMSPEDSSIYLCSVQTGISNQPQHFGDGTRLSIL.

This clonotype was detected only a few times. CDR3 sequence reads: CASRQTGGSHQSWQFF. Written as DNA, the CDR3 is TGTGCCAGCAGGCAGACAGGGGGCTCCCACCAATCGTGGCAGTTCTTC. The chain is built from TRBV6-1 and TRBJ2-1, with 10 bases lining up with TRBD1. The CDR3 length is 16 residues. The junction had 17 bases not matched to a gene; V was cut back by 6 bases and J by 12 bases. CDR1 and CDR2 from the germline V gene are MNHNS and SASEGT.

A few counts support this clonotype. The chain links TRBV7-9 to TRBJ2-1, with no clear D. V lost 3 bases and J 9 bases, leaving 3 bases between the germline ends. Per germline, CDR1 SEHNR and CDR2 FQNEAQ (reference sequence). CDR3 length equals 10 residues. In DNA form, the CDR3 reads TGTGCCAGCAGCTTCGGTGAGCAGTTCTTC. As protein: CASSFGEQFF.

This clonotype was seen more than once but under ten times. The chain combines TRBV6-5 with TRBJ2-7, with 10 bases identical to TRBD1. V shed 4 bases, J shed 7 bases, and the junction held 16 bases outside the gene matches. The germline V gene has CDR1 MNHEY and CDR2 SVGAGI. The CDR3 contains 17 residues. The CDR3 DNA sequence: TGTGCCAGCAGTTCACCCGGGACAGGGGCCGGAGGGGGAGAGCAGTACTTC. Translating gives CASSSPGTGAGGGEQYF.

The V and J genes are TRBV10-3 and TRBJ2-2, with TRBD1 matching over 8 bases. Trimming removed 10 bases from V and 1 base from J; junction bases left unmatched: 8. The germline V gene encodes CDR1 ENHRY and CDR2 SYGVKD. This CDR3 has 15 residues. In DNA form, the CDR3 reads TGTGCCACCGAGGACAGGGATCGGAACACCGGGGAGCTGTTTTTT. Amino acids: CATEDRDRNTGELFF.

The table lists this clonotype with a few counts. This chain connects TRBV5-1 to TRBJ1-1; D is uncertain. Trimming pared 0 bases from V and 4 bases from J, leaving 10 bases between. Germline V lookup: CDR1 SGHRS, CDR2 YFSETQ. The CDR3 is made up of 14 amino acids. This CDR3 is CASSLGPVTTEAFF. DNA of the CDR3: TGCGCCAGCAGCTTGGGACCTGTAACCACTGAAGCTTTCTTT.

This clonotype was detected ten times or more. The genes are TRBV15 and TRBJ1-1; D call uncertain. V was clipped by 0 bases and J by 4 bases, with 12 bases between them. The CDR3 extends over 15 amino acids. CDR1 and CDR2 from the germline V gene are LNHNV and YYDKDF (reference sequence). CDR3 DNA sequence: TGTGCCACCAGCAGAGATGGGAGTGGGAGCACTGAAGCTTTCTTT. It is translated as CATSRDGSGSTEAFF.

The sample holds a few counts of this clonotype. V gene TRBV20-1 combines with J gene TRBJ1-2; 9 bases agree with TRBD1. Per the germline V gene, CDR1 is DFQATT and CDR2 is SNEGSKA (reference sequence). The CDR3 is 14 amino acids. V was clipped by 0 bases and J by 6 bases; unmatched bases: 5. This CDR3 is CSAREGWDRDGYTF. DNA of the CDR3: TGCAGTGCTAGAGAGGGTTGGGACAGGGATGGCTACACCTTC.

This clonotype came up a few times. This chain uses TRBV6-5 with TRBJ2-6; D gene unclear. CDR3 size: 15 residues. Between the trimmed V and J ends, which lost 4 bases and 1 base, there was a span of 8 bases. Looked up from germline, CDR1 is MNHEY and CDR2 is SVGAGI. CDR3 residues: CASSSYGSGANVLTF. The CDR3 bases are TGTGCCAGCAGTTCTTACGGGTCTGGGGCCAACGTCCTGACTTTC.

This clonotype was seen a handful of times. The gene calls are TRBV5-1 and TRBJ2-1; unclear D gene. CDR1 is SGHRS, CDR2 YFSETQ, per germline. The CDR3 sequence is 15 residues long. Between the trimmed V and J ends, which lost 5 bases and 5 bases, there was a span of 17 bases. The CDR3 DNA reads TGCGCCAGCAGGTCCCGCCTGGCCCCTAACAATGAGCAGTTCTTC. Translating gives CASRSRLAPNNEQFF.

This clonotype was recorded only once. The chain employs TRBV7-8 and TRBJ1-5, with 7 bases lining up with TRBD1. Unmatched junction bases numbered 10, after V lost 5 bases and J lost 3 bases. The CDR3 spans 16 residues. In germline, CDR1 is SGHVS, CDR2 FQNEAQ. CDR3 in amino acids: CASSTFRDSLNQPQHF. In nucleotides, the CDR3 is TGTGCCAGCAGCACCTTCCGGGACAGCCTCAATCAGCCCCAGCATTTT. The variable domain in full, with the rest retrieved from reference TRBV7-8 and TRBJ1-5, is GAGVSQSPRYKVAKRGQDVALRCDPISGHVSLFWYQQALGQGPEFLTYFQNEAQLDKSGLPSDRFFAERPEGSVSTLKIQRTQQEDSAVYLCASSTFRDSLNQPQHFGDGTRLSIL.

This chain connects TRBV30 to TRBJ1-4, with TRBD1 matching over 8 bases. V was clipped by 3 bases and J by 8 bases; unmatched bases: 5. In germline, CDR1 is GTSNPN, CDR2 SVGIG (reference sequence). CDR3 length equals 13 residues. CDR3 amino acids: CAWSSGGQEKLFF. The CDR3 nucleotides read TGTGCCTGGAGCTCAGGGGGCCAGGAAAAACTGTTTTTT. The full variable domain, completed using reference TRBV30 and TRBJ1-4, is SQTIHQWPATLVQPVGSPLSLECTVEGTSNPNLYWYRQAAGRGLQLLFYSVGIGQISSEVPQNLSASRPQDRQFILSSKKLLLSDSGFYLCAWSSGGQEKLFFGSGTQLSVL.

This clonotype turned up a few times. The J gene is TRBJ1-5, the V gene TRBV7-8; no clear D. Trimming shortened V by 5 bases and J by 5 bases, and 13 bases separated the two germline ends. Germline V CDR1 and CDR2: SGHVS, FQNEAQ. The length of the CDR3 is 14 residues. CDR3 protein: CASSADLKDQPQHF. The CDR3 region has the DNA TGTGCCAGCAGCGCCGACCTCAAAGATCAGCCCCAGCATTTT. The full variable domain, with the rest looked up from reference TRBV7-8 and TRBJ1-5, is GAGVSQSPRYKVAKRGQDVALRCDPISGHVSLFWYQQALGQGPEFLTYFQNEAQLDKSGLPSDRFFAERPEGSVSTLKIQRTQQEDSAVYLCASSADLKDQPQHFGDGTRLSIL.

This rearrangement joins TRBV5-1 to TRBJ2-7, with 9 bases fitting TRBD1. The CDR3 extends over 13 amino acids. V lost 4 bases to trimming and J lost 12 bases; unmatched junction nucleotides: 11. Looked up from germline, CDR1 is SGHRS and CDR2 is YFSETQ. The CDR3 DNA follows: TGCGCCAGCAGCCTGGGACAGGGCCAACGGTGGTACGTC. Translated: CASSLGQGQRWYV.

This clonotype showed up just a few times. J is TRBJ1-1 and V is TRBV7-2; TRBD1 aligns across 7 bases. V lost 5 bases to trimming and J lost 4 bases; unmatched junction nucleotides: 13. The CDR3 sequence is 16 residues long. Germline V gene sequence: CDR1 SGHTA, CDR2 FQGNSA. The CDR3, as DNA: TGTGCCAGCAGCGCCGCACAGGGGAGGTGGAGCACTGAAGCTTTCTTT. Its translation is CASSAAQGRWSTEAFF. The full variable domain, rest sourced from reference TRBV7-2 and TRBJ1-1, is GAGVSQSPSNKVTEKGKDVELRCDPISGHTALYWYRQSLGQGLEFLIYFQGNSAPDKSGLPSDRFSAERTGGSVSTLTIQRTQQEDSAVYLCASSAAQGRWSTEAFFGQGTRLTVV.